This TCR beta chain comes out of a study of CD8+ T cells in alopecia areata. Background on the study: Treated individuals took tofacitinib by mouth, 5 to 10 mg twice daily. Findings of the study overall: Scalp clonality and expanded CD8+ clones among the top 100 showed significant decreases with tofacitinib. Scalp specimens additionally yield sequences from normal skin's resident alphabeta T cells.

The CDR3 loop spans 11 amino acids. Trimming at V came to 4 bases and at J to 8 bases, leaving 1 base not matched to a gene. Germline loops: CDR1 MGHRA, CDR2 YSYEKL. For this clone: Its antigen is not known.

Treatment specified: oral pan-JAK inhibitor, 5-10 mg twice daily. In each case, RNA was isolated and then reverse transcribed into cDNA as the sequencing template. Sequencing used immunoSEQ multiplex PCR; TCRdb keeps in-frame clones, though not all of them. The sample carries roughly 100,000 clones, 70% to 90% recorded once. The chain uses TRBV4-1 and TRBJ1-1, with 7 bases lining up with TRBD1. The specimen comprised CD8+ T cells sorted from blood, sampled at week 34, from a patient treated with tofacitinib. This receptor was obtained from a human donor with alopecia areata. CDR3 DNA: TGCGCCAGCAGCCCGGGACAGGAAGCTTTCTTT. It encodes CASSPGQEAFF.